What follows describes a single TCR beta chain. What it recognizes is unknown. These data belong to a study of T-cell memory formation after mild COVID-19. About the study: Clusters of TCRs were largely donor specific. Study-wide findings and caveats: Proof of SARS-CoV-2 specificity was absent for the second-wave clones that crested on day 37. From day 15 to 85, contracting clones were balanced between CD4 and CD8, whereas later expanders leaned toward CD4+.

Employing constant-segment primers, 5'RACE generated TCR alpha and TCR beta cDNA libraries bearing sample barcodes and UMIs. TCRdb recomputed calls from the 5' RACE reads with MiXCR, one row per CDR3 protein. The sample records a few hundred thousand distinct CDR3 sequences, around 15% being singletons. There are 15 residues in the CDR3. V gave up 5 bases and J gave up 0 bases, with 14 bases separating them. In germline, CDR1 is SGHTA, CDR2 FQGNSA. The specimen was PBMCs or a T cell subset sorted from them (not recorded which). The chain combines TRBV7-2 with TRBJ2-7; D is possibly TRBD2 (5 bases). This clonotype originated in a man younger than 35 who had mild COVID-19 (a few samples of this study predate the infection). Cell type and time point are not known. The CDR3 loop reads CASSRWTGSSYEQYF. The CDR3 DNA reads as TGTGCCAGCAGCCGATGGACGGGGAGCTCCTACGAGCAGTACTTC. Variable domain in full (rest from reference TRBV7-2 and TRBJ2-7): GAGVSQSPSNKVTEKGKDVELRCDPISGHTALYWYRQSLGQGLEFLIYFQGNSAPDKSGLPSDRFSAERTGGSVSTLTIQRTQQEDSAVYLCASSRWTGSSYEQYFGPGTRLTVT.